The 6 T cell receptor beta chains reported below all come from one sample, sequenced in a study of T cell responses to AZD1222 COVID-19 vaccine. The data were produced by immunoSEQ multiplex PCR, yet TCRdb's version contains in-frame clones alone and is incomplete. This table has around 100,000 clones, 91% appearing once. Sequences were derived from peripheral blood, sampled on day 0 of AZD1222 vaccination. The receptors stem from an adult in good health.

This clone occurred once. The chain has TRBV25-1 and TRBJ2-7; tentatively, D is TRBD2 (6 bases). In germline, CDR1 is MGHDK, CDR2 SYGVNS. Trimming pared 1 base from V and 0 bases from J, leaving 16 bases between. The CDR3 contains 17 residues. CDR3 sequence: CASSEWGTGVGSYEQYF. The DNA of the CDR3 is TGTGCCAGCAGTGAATGGGGGACTGGGGTAGGCTCCTACGAGCAGTACTTC.

Written as DNA, the CDR3 is TGTGCCAGCGCGTCCCTCACAGATACGCAGTATTTT. It translates to CASASLTDTQYF. The chain employs TRBV27 and TRBJ2-3; D gene uncertain. Germline V gene lookup returns CDR1 MNHEY and CDR2 SMNVEV (reference sequence). Trimming pared 8 bases from V and 2 bases from J, leaving 8 bases between. The CDR3 contains 12 residues.

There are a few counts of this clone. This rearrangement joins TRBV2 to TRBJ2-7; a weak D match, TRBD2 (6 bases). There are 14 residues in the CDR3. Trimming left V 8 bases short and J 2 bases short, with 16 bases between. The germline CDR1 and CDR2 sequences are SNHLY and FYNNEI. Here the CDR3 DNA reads TGTGCCAGCCGCGGCGGAGGGGCGACCTACGAGCAGTACTTC. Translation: CASRGGGATYEQYF.

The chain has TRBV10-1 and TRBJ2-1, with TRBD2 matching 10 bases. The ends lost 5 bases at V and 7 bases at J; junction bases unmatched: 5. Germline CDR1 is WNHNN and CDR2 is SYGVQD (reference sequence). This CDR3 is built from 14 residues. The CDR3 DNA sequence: TGCGCCAGCAGTAGAGCTAGCGGGAGTAATGAGCAGTTCTTC. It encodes CASSRASGSNEQFF.

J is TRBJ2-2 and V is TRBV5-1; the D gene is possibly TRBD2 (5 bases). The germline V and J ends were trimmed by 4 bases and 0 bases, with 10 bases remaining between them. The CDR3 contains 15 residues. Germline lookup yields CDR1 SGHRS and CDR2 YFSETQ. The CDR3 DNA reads TGCGCCAGCAGCGGAAGGACTTCGAACACCGGGGAGCTGTTTTTT. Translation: CASSGRTSNTGELFF.

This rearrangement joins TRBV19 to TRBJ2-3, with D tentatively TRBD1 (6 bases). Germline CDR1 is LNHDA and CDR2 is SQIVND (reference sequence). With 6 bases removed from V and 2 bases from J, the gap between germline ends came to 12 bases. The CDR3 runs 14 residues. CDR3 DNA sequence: TGTGCCAGTAGGAATCCAGGGGCCACAGATACGCAGTATTTT. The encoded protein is CASRNPGATDTQYF.